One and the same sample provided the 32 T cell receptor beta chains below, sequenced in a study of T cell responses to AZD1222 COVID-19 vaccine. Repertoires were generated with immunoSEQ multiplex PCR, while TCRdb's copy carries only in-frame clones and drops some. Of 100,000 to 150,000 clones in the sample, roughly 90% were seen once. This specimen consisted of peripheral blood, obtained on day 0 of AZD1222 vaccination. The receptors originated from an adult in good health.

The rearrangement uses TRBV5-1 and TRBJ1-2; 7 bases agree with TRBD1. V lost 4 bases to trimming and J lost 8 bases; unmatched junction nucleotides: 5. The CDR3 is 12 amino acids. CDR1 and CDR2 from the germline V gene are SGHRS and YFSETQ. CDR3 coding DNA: TGCGCCAGCAGCCCGACAGGGAGAGGCTACACCTTC. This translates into CASSPTGRGYTF.

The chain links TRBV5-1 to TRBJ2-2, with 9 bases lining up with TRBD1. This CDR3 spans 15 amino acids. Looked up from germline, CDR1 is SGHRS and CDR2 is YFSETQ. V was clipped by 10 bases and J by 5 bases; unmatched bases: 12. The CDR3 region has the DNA TGCGCCCCGGGGTCCGGGACAGGGTCAACCGGGGAGCTGTTTTTT. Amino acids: CAPGSGTGSTGELFF.

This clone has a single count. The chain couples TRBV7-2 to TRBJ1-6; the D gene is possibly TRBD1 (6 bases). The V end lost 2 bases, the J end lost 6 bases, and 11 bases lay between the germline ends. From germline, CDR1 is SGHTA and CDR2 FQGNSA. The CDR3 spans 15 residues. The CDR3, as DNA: TGTGCCAGCAGCTTACAGGGAGGGGGTAATTCACCCCTCCACTTT. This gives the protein CASSLQGGGNSPLHF.

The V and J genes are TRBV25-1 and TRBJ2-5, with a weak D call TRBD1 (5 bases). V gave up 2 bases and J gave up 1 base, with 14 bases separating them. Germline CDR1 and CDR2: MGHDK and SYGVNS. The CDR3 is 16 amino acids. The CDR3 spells CASSEGAGLSQETQYF. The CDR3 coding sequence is TGTGCCAGCAGTGAAGGGGCAGGCCTGAGCCAAGAGACCCAGTACTTC.

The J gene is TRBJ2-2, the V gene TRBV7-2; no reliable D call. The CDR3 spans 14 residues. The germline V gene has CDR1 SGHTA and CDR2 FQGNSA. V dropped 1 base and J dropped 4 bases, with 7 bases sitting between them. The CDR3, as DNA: TGTGCCAGCAGCTTAGTGGCCTCCACCGGGGAGCTGTTTTTT. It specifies CASSLVASTGELFF.

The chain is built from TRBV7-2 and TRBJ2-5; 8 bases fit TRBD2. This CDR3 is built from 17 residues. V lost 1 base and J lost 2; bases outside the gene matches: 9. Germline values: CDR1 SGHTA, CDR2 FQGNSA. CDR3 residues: CASSLGASGGGQETQYF. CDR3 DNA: TGTGCCAGCAGCTTAGGGGCATCCGGGGGGGGACAAGAGACCCAGTACTTC.

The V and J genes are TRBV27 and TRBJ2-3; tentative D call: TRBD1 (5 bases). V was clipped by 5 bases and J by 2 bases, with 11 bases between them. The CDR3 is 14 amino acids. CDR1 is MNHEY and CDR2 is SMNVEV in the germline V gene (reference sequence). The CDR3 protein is CASSRGTATDTQYF. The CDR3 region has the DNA TGTGCCAGCAGTAGGGGAACGGCCACAGATACGCAGTATTTT.

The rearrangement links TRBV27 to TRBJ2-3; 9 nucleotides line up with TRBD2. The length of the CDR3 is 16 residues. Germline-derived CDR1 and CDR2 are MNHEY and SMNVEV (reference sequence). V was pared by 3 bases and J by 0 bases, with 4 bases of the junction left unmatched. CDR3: CASSLAGGPSTDTQYF. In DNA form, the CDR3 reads TGTGCCAGCAGTTTGGCGGGGGGGCCTAGCACAGATACGCAGTATTTT.

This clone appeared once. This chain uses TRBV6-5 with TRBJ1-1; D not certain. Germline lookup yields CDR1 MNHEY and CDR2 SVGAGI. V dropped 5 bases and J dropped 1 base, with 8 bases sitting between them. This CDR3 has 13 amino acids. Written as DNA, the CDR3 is TGTGCCAGCAGTCGTACAGCGAACACTGAAGCTTTCTTT. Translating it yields CASSRTANTEAFF.

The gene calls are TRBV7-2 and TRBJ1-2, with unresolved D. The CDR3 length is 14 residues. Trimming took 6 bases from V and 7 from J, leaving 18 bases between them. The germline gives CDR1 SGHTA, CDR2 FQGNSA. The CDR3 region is CASSPGLSPAGYTF. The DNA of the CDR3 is TGTGCCAGCAGTCCGGGCCTCAGCCCGGCTGGCTACACCTTC.

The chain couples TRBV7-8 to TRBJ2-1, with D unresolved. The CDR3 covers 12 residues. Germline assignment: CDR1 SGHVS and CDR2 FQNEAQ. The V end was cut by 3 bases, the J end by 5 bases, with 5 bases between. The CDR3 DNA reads TGTGCCAGCAGCTTCGGTGACAATGAGCAGTTCTTC. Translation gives CASSFGDNEQFF.

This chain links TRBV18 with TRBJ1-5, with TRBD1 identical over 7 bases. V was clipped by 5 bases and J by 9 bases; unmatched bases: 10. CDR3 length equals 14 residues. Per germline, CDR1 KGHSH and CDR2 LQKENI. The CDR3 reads CASSVGGGDSPQHF. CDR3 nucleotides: TGTGCCAGCTCAGTGGGAGGGGGCGACTCGCCCCAGCATTTT.

This chain's CDR3 is CASSPTITASFNYGYTF. CDR3 coding DNA: TGTGCCAGCTCACCGACAATTACTGCATCCTTTAACTATGGCTACACCTTC. This chain links TRBV18 with TRBJ1-2, with D hard to call. The CDR3 is 17 residues long. V lost 3 bases to trimming and J lost 1 base, with 18 bases between them. The V gene's germline CDR1 is KGHSH and CDR2 LQKENI.

The CDR3 sequence: CASRRTGGEKLFF. Written as DNA, the CDR3 is TGTGCCAGCAGGAGGACAGGGGGTGAAAAACTGTTTTTT. The chain combines TRBV2 with TRBJ1-4, with 10 bases lining up with TRBD1. The CDR3 loop spans 13 amino acids. CDR1 is SNHLY and CDR2 is FYNNEI in the germline V gene. The junction had 2 bases not matched to a gene; V was cut back by 6 bases and J by 7 bases.

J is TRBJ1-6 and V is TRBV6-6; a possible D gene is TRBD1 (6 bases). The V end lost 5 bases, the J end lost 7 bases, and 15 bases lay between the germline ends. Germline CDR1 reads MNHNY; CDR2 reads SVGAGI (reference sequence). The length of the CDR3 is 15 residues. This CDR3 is CASSAGTSVNSPLHF. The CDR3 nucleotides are TGTGCCAGCAGTGCCGGGACATCAGTGAATTCACCCCTCCACTTT.

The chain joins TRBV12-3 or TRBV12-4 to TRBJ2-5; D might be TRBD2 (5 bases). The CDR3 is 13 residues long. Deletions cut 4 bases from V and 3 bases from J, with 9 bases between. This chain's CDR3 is CASSSLREETQYF. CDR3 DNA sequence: TGTGCCAGCAGTTCCTTGAGGGAAGAGACCCAGTACTTC.

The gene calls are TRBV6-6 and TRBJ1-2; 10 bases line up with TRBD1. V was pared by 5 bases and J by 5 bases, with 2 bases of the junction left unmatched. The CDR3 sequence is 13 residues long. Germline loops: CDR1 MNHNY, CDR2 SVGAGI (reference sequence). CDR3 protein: CASSPDRGYGYTF. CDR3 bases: TGTGCCAGCAGTCCGGACAGGGGGTATGGCTACACCTTC.

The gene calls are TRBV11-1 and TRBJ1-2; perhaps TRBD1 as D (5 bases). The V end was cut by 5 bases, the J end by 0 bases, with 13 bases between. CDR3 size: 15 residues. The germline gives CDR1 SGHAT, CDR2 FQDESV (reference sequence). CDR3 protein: CASSPTDGANYGYTF. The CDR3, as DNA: TGTGCCAGCAGCCCGACAGATGGGGCTAACTATGGCTACACCTTC. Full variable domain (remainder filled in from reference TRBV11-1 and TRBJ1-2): EAEVAQSPRYKITEKSQAVAFWCDPISGHATLYWYRQILGQGPELLVQFQDESVVDDSQLPKDRFSAERLKGVDSTLKIQPAELGDSAMYLCASSPTDGANYGYTFGSGTRLTVV.

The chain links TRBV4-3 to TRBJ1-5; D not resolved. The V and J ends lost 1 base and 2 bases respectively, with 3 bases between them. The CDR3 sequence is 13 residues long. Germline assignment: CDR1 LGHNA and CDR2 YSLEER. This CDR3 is CASSQAGNQPQHF. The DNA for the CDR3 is TGCGCCAGCAGCCAAGCGGGCAATCAGCCCCAGCATTTT.

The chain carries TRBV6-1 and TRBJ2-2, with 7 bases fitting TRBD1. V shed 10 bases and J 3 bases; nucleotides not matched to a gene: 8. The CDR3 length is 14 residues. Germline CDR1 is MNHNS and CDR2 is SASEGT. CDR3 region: CATLTGLDTGELFF. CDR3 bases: TGTGCCACCCTGACAGGGCTAGACACCGGGGAGCTGTTTTTT.

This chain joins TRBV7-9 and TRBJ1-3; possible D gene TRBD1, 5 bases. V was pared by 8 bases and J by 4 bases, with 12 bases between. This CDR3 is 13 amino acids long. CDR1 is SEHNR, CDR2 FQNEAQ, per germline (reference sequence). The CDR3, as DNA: TGTGCCAGCTCTCCAGGGACCGGAAACACCATATATTTT. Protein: CASSPGTGNTIYF.

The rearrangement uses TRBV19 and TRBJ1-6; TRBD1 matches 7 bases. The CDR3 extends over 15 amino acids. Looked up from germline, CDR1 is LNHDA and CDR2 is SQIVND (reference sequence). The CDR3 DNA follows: TGTGCGTCCTGGGGACTTGGGACAGATGATTCACCCCTCCACTTT. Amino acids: CASWGLGTDDSPLHF.

This CDR3 reads CASSLGSTGFANQPQHF. The CDR3 DNA reads as TGTGCCAGCAGCTTAGGATCGACAGGGTTTGCCAATCAGCCCCAGCATTTT. This chain links TRBV7-9 with TRBJ1-5, with TRBD1 matching 7 bases. Trimming at V came to 1 base and at J to 3 bases, leaving 9 bases not matched to a gene. CDR3 length equals 17 residues. Germline CDR1 SEHNR, CDR2 FQNEAQ (reference sequence).

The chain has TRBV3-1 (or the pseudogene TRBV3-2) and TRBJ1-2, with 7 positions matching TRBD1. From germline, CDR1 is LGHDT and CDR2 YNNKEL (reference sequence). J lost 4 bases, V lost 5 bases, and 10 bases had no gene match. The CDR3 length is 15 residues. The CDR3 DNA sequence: TGTGCCAGCAGCGCCGGGGACAGCCAAGTCTATGGCTACACCTTC. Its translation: CASSAGDSQVYGYTF.

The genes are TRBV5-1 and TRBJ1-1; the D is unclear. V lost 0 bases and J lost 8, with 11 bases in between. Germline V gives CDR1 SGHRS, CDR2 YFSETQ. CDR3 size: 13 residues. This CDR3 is CASSLAPGAEAFF. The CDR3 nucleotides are TGCGCCAGCAGCTTGGCCCCGGGAGCCGAAGCTTTCTTT.

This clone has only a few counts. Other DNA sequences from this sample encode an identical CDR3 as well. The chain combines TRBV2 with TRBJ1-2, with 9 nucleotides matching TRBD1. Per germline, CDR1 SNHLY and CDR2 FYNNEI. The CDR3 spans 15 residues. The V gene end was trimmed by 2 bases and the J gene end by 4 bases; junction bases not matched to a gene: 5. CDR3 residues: CASSEKGQGPYGYTF. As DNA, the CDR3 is TGTGCCAGCAGTGAAAAGGGACAGGGTCCCTATGGCTACACCTTC.

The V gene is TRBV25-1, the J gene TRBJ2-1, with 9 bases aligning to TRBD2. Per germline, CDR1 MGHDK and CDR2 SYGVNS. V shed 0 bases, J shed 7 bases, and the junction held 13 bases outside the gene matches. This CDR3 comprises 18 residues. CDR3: CASSEYGRVAGVSNEQFF. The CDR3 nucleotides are TGTGCCAGCAGTGAATATGGTAGGGTAGCGGGGGTTTCGAATGAGCAGTTCTTC.

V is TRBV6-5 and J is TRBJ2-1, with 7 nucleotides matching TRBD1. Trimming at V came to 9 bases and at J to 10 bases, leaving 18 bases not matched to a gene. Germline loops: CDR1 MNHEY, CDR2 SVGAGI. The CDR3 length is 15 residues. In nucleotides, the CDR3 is TGTGCCAGTACCAGGTCAGAAAGGGGGCTCCGAGAGCAGTTCTTC. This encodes CASTRSERGLREQFF.

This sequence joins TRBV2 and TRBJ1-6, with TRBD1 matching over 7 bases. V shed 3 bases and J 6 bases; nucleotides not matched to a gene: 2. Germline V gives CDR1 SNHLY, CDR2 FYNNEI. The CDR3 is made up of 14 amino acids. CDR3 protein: CASSDRGSNSPLHF. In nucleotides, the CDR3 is TGTGCCAGCAGTGACAGGGGGAGTAATTCACCCCTCCACTTT.

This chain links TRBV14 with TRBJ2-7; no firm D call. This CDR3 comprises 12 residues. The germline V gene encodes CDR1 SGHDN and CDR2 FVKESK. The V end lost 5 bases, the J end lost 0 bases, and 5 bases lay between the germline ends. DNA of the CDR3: TGTGCCAGCAGCGGGAACTCCTACGAGCAGTACTTC. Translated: CASSGNSYEQYF.

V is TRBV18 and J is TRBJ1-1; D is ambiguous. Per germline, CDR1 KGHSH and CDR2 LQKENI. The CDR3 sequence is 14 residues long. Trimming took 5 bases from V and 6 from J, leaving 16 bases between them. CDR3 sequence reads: CASSEGRSQAEAFF. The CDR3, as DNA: TGTGCCAGCTCAGAGGGCCGTTCCCAGGCTGAAGCTTTCTTT.

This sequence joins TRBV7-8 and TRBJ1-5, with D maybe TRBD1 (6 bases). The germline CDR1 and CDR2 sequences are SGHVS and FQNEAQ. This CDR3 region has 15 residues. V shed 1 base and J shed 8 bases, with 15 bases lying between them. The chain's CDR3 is CASSLGGAVREPQHF. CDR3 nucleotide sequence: TGTGCCAGCAGCTTAGGGGGGGCTGTCCGGGAGCCCCAGCATTTT.